Described below is a single TCR beta chain sequence and its context. Its target is unknown. J was trimmed by 1 base and V by 8 bases; bases with no gene match: 13. The CDR3 is 16 residues long. Germline V lookup: CDR1 SNHLY, CDR2 FYNNEI. Specified treatment: some 20 received Ad26.COV2.S at low or high dose, single or two shots; about five received placebo; per-sample allocation not given. The investigators took samples on day 63 after the first vaccine or placebo injection. This person who donated was an adult of 18-55 years in Boston. This specimen comes from a study of Ad26.COV2.S vaccination and SARS-CoV-2 variants. Study as a whole: A COV1001 Ad26.COV2.S trial-arm participant provided the sample.

Assay used: immunoSEQ multiplex PCR; TCRdb lists only in-frame clones, some missing. The sample shows some 330,000 clones, 85% to 90% of them seen only once. Whole-study results and caveats: TCR breadth and depth estimates may have understated total T cell responses.

The sequencing here drew on peripheral blood, taken in a trial of Ad26.COV2.S vaccine versus placebo. The sequence came from a person between 18 and 60 years old who received the Ad26.COV2.S COVID-19 vaccine or a placebo. The V call is TRBV2, the J call TRBJ1-1; 7 positions agree with TRBD1. The CDR3 DNA sequence: TGTGCCAGCCTTAGGACAGGTCTTATCAAGAACACTGAAGCTTTCTTT. Translation gives CASLRTGLIKNTEAFF.